These 32 T cell receptor beta chains originate from one sample sequenced in a study of technical replicates of blood from a few donors. Measured with immunoSEQ multiplex PCR; TCRdb has only the in-frame clones, and not every one. The sample has 70,000 or so clones; around 92% are singletons. Specimen: T cells isolated from PBMCs. The receptors were sampled from a human donor in good health.

The V gene is TRBV6-1, the J gene TRBJ2-7; tentative D call: TRBD2 (6 bases). The V and J ends lost 2 bases and 4 bases respectively, with 18 bases between them. CDR1 and CDR2 from the germline V gene are MNHNS and SASEGT. There are 16 residues in the CDR3. In DNA form, the CDR3 reads TGTGCCAGCAGTGAAAAAGGGACTGGCCCCATATACGAGCAGTACTTC. It is translated as CASSEKGTGPIYEQYF.

The CDR3, as DNA: TGCAGCGTTGATCGGTCCGAAACTAACTATGGCTACACCTTC. Encoded protein: CSVDRSETNYGYTF. The rearrangement joins TRBV29-1 to TRBJ1-2; the D is unclear. The ends were cut back, 3 bases at V and 0 bases at J, with 11 bases in the middle. Germline CDR1 and CDR2: SQVTM and ANQGSEA. The CDR3 runs to 14 residues.

V usage is TRBV29-1 and J usage is TRBJ2-7; no reliable D call. Trimming took off 5 bases at V and 0 bases at J, with 8 bases between the two ends. The CDR3 extends over 12 amino acids. CDR1 is SQVTM and CDR2 is ANQGSEA in the germline V gene. As DNA, the CDR3 is TGCAGCGTTCTCTTGGCCTCCTACGAGCAGTACTTC. It codes for CSVLLASYEQYF.

The rearrangement uses TRBV6-5 and TRBJ2-7; 9 bases match TRBD2. Trimming cost V 4 bases and J 3 bases; bases outside gene matches: 4. The germline V gene encodes CDR1 MNHEY and CDR2 SVGAGI. The CDR3 covers 14 residues. The CDR3 reads CASSSPTSGYEQYF. The CDR3 DNA follows: TGTGCCAGCAGTTCCCCGACTAGCGGCTACGAGCAGTACTTC.

The chain has TRBV2 and TRBJ1-1; D not resolved. In germline, CDR1 is SNHLY, CDR2 FYNNEI. The length of the CDR3 is 16 residues. V was cut by 3 bases and J by 4 bases, with 18 bases left in between. The CDR3 here is CASSDPAGEISTEAFF. The CDR3 region has the DNA TGTGCCAGCAGTGACCCGGCAGGTGAAATTAGCACTGAAGCTTTCTTT. The full variable domain, rest sourced from reference TRBV2 and TRBJ1-1, is EPEVTQTPSHQVTQMGQEVILRCVPISNHLYFYWYRQILGQKVEFLVSFYNNEISEKSEIFDDQFSVERPDGSNFTLKIRSTKLEDSAMYFCASSDPAGEISTEAFFGQGTRLTVV.

The chain employs TRBV10-3 and TRBJ2-7; the match to TRBD2 covers 10 bases. The CDR3 is made up of 14 amino acids. Germline loops: CDR1 ENHRY, CDR2 SYGVKD. Trimming removed 5 bases from V and 3 bases from J; junction bases left unmatched: 4. The CDR3 nucleotides are TGTGCCATCAGTCCTGGACTAGCGGACTACGAGCAGTACTTC. Translated, it gives CAISPGLADYEQYF.

The J gene is TRBJ1-1, the V gene TRBV27; no clear D gene. The CDR3 is 14 residues long. V was clipped by 1 base and J by 2 bases, with 8 bases between them. CDR1 and CDR2 (germline): MNHEY, SMNVEV (reference sequence). CDR3: CASSLLESNTEAFF. The CDR3 DNA sequence: TGTGCCAGCAGTTTATTAGAGAGTAACACTGAAGCTTTCTTT.

The V call is TRBV5-6, the J call TRBJ2-7; the D gene is possibly TRBD2 (6 bases). The CDR3 spans 14 residues. V lost 4 bases and J lost 2, with 13 bases in between. CDR1 and CDR2 (germline): SGHDT, YYEEEE. The CDR3 reads CASSLGLLAYEQYF. The CDR3 DNA follows: TGTGCCAGCAGCCTGGGACTCTTAGCCTACGAGCAGTACTTC.

The rearrangement uses TRBV6-6 and TRBJ1-5; maybe TRBD1 (6 bases). CDR3 length: 16 amino acids. CDR1 and CDR2 (germline): MNHNY, SVGAGI (reference sequence). Trimming left V 6 bases short and J 7 bases short, with 22 bases between. The CDR3 bases are TGTGCCAGCAGCCACACCAGTACAGGGTACGGGCAGCCCCAGCATTTT. Residues: CASSHTSTGYGQPQHF.

The CDR3 coding sequence is TGTGCCATCAGTGAGGGACAGGGAGAGACCCAGTACTTC. It encodes CAISEGQGETQYF. The chain is built from TRBV10-3 and TRBJ2-5; 8 nucleotides agree with TRBD1. This CDR3 is 13 amino acids long. In germline, CDR1 is ENHRY, CDR2 SYGVKD. The ends lost 2 bases at V and 4 bases at J; junction bases unmatched: 0.

The chain combines TRBV29-1 with TRBJ2-2, with 8 bases aligning to TRBD1. V shed 6 bases and J 2 bases; nucleotides not matched to a gene: 5. This CDR3 has 14 residues. Germline V CDR1 and CDR2: SQVTM, ANQGSEA. This CDR3 reads CSVRDRTNTGELFF. Here the CDR3 DNA reads TGCAGCGTCCGGGACAGGACTAACACCGGGGAGCTGTTTTTT.

This rearrangement joins TRBV27 to TRBJ2-2, with D perhaps TRBD1 (6 bases). The V end was cut by 3 bases, the J end by 6 bases, with 8 bases between. The CDR3 is 13 amino acids. The germline CDR1 and CDR2 sequences are MNHEY and SMNVEV (reference sequence). The CDR3 DNA sequence: TGTGCCAGCAGTTTTTCAGGGGCCGGGGAGCTGTTTTTT. It is translated as CASSFSGAGELFF.

The CDR3 loop is CASSVGQGVRGVWYEQFF. Written as DNA, the CDR3 is TGTGCCAGCAGCGTAGGACAGGGAGTAAGAGGAGTGTGGTATGAGCAGTTCTTC. The chain uses TRBV9 and TRBJ2-1; 7 bases are shared with TRBD1. The CDR3 sequence is 18 residues long. The germline CDR1 and CDR2 sequences are SGDLS and YYNGEE. The ends lost 0 bases at V and 8 bases at J; junction bases unmatched: 17.

The genes are TRBV19 and TRBJ1-5; D remains ambiguous. CDR3 length: 13 residues. Per germline, CDR1 LNHDA and CDR2 SQIVND (reference sequence). V lost 5 bases and J lost 6, with 11 bases in between. The CDR3 coding sequence is TGTGCCAGTAGTCCCGCACGCGGTCAGCCCCAGCATTTT. Translating gives CASSPARGQPQHF.

This chain uses TRBV5-6 with TRBJ2-1; D might be TRBD2 (6 bases). This CDR3 region has 17 residues. Germline values: CDR1 SGHDT, CDR2 YYEEEE. Trimming removed 7 bases from V and 0 bases from J, with 20 bases in between. CDR3 amino acids: CASSPSSTRSSYNEQFF. Here the CDR3 DNA reads TGTGCCAGCTCCCCCTCCTCGACTAGAAGCTCCTACAATGAGCAGTTCTTC.

The chain couples TRBV7-9 to TRBJ1-1, with D possibly TRBD1 on 5 matching bases. This CDR3 contains 13 residues. Germline V gene lookup returns CDR1 SEHNR and CDR2 FQNEAQ (reference sequence). V was pared by 8 bases and J by 1 base, with 11 bases between. CDR3 sequence (DNA): TGTGCCAGCTCCGACGGACAGAACACTGAAGCTTTCTTT. Encoded protein: CASSDGQNTEAFF.

For the CDR3, the DNA is TGCGCCAGCAGCTTGGGGACAGGGTTTGAAGCTTTCTTT. Translating it yields CASSLGTGFEAFF. The J gene is TRBJ1-1, the V gene TRBV5-1; 8 bases agree with TRBD1. With 0 bases clipped from V and 7 bases from J, the junction kept 2 bases outside the gene matches. Germline CDR1 and CDR2: SGHRS and YFSETQ. The CDR3 extends over 13 amino acids.

This clone occurred once. The gene calls are TRBV2 and TRBJ2-5; 7 nucleotides line up with TRBD1. In germline, CDR1 is SNHLY, CDR2 FYNNEI. The V and J ends lost 9 bases and 3 bases, in that order; junction bases with no gene match: 7. The CDR3 length is 13 residues. The CDR3 coding sequence is TGTGCCAGAGGGACAGCATTAGAAGAGACCCAGTACTTC. Residues: CARGTALEETQYF.

The chain combines TRBV10-3 with TRBJ2-3, with TRBD2 as a possible D gene (6 bases). CDR3 size: 16 residues. CDR1 is ENHRY and CDR2 is SYGVKD in the germline V gene. Trimming cost V 4 bases and J 0 bases, with 14 bases left between them. The CDR3 protein is CAISGGTSASTDTQYF. For the CDR3, the DNA is TGTGCCATCAGTGGGGGGACTTCCGCTAGCACAGATACGCAGTATTTT.

The chain combines TRBV11-3 with TRBJ2-3; 10 bases agree with TRBD2. After removal of 5 bases from V and 4 bases from J, the junction contained 3 bases not matched to a gene. The CDR3 totals 14 residues. Germline CDR1 is SGHNT and CDR2 is YENEEA. CDR3 DNA sequence: TGTGCCAGCAGCGCGGGACTAGCGTCAGATACGCAGTATTTT. Protein sequence: CASSAGLASDTQYF.

The CDR3 loop is CAWSVLYREGPGELFF. The CDR3 bases are TGTGCCTGGAGTGTACTATATCGGGAGGGCCCCGGGGAGCTGTTTTTT. The V gene is TRBV30, the J gene TRBJ2-2; TRBD2 aligns across 8 bases. Germline lookup yields CDR1 GTSNPN and CDR2 SVGIG (reference sequence). This CDR3 spans 16 amino acids. After removal of 0 bases from V and 6 bases from J, the junction contained 9 bases not matched to a gene.

The V gene is TRBV7-6, the J gene TRBJ2-3; 8 nucleotides agree with TRBD2. The trim removed 1 base at V and 5 bases at J, leaving 8 bases unmatched. The CDR3 consists of 16 residues. The germline gives CDR1 SGHVS, CDR2 FNYEAQ. In nucleotides, the CDR3 is TGTGCCAGCAGCTTAGTTGAGCGGGAGAGGATAGATACGCAGTATTTT. It yields the protein CASSLVERERIDTQYF.

The rearrangement joins TRBV6-1 to TRBJ1-1; perhaps TRBD1 as D (6 bases). Trimming removed 5 bases at V and 2 bases at J, with 12 bases between. This CDR3 contains 14 residues. Per the germline V gene, CDR1 is MNHNS and CDR2 is SASEGT. The CDR3 DNA reads TGTGCCAGCAGTTCACAGGGTCGAAACACTGAAGCTTTCTTT. This sequence encodes CASSSQGRNTEAFF.

The CDR3 region is CASSLAGTELYEQYF. In nucleotides, the CDR3 is TGTGCCAGCAGCTTGGCCGGGACAGAATTATACGAGCAGTACTTC. The chain links TRBV5-6 to TRBJ2-7; TRBD1 matches 7 bases. The CDR3 extends over 15 amino acids. V dropped 0 bases and J dropped 4; count of bases not matched to a gene: 7. Per germline, CDR1 SGHDT and CDR2 YYEEEE.

J is TRBJ1-2 and V is TRBV6-5; 9 nucleotides match TRBD1. V lost 6 bases and J lost 3; bases outside the gene matches: 8. The CDR3 runs 15 residues. Germline V gene lookup returns CDR1 MNHEY and CDR2 SVGAGI. The CDR3 DNA reads TGTGCCAGCAGACCCACAGGGGGCTTTTACTATGGCTACACCTTC. This translates into CASRPTGGFYYGYTF.

The gene calls are TRBV6-6 and TRBJ2-5, with 10 bases lining up with TRBD1. CDR1 and CDR2 from the germline V gene are MNHNY and SVGAGI (reference sequence). This CDR3 has 15 amino acids. The junction had 8 bases not matched to a gene; V was cut back by 5 bases and J by 5 bases. CDR3 residues: CASSGPGTGVETQYF. The DNA for the CDR3 is TGTGCCAGCAGTGGACCCGGGACAGGGGTCGAGACCCAGTACTTC.

The sample holds one count of this clone. V usage is TRBV25-1 and J usage is TRBJ2-7; maybe TRBD1 (6 bases). This CDR3 has 15 residues. Germline CDR1 MGHDK, CDR2 SYGVNS. V gave up 3 bases and J gave up 0 bases, with 12 bases separating them. The CDR3 region is CASSDEDSPSYEQYF. The CDR3 DNA follows: TGTGCCAGCAGTGATGAGGACAGTCCCTCCTACGAGCAGTACTTC.

This sequence joins TRBV25-1 and TRBJ1-1, with 12 bases identical to TRBD1. This CDR3 comprises 16 residues. Germline CDR1 is MGHDK and CDR2 is SYGVNS. The J segment lost 4 bases and the V segment lost 6 bases, leaving 9 bases of the junction unmatched. CDR3 DNA: TGTGCCAGCAGGGGACAGGGGGCGAGTTTCTTCACTGAAGCTTTCTTT. Encoded protein: CASRGQGASFFTEAFF.

The chain uses TRBV5-1 and TRBJ2-7; 9 bases are shared with TRBD1. The CDR3 is made up of 16 amino acids. V lost 0 bases to trimming and J lost 3 bases; unmatched junction nucleotides: 7. CDR1 is SGHRS, CDR2 YFSETQ, per germline. The CDR3 DNA is TGCGCCAGCAGCTTGGTAGGGACAGGGACTCTCTACGAGCAGTACTTC. It specifies CASSLVGTGTLYEQYF.

The rearrangement joins TRBV29-1 to TRBJ2-3, with 8 bases fitting TRBD1. The germline V gene encodes CDR1 SQVTM and CDR2 ANQGSEA. The CDR3 runs to 12 residues. The V segment lost 5 bases and the J segment 6 bases; nucleotides outside the gene matches: 4. The CDR3 protein is CSVRQGLDTQYF. The CDR3 coding sequence is TGCAGCGTTAGACAGGGGTTGGATACGCAGTATTTT.

The chain carries TRBV5-1 and TRBJ2-5, with 9 bases fitting TRBD1. CDR3 length equals 15 residues. CDR1 SGHRS and CDR2 YFSETQ come from the germline V gene. The ends lost 7 bases at V and 4 bases at J; junction bases unmatched: 11. This CDR3 reads CASAHGTGKGETQYF. Written as DNA, the CDR3 is TGCGCCAGCGCCCATGGGACAGGGAAAGGAGAGACCCAGTACTTC.

The gene calls are TRBV25-1 and TRBJ2-1, with 7 positions matching TRBD2. The CDR3 is 16 amino acids. The J segment lost 2 bases and the V segment lost 5 bases, leaving 9 bases of the junction unmatched. Germline values: CDR1 MGHDK, CDR2 SYGVNS. The CDR3 spells CASSLGTTIAYNEQFF. As DNA, the CDR3 is TGTGCCAGCAGTTTGGGGACTACGATAGCCTACAATGAGCAGTTCTTC.